This TCR beta chain appears in the sequencing data of a study of regulatory T cells in long-lasting Graves disease (dated by TCRdb to about 2021). Regarding the research as a whole: Persistent Graves' disease was defined as persistently positive TSH receptor autoantibodies together with antithyroid drug treatment for over 5 years. Persistent Graves' disease patients were compared with newly diagnosed Graves' disease patients by peripheral blood TCR sequencing and RNA sequencing. The study was registered as a clinical trial and conducted in China. A total of about 33 samples underwent TCR sequencing, from around 13 patients with persistent Graves' disease and 20 or so patients with newly diagnosed Graves' disease. On average, persistent Graves' disease patients in the clinical cohort had been on antithyroid drugs for around ten years. General study outcomes and caveats: Patients with persistent disease shared more public clonotypes (around 2,500) than newly diagnosed patients did (966). Preferential use of TRBV28, TRBJ1-2 and TRBJ2-5 was observed in persistent disease, whereas TRBV20-1 and TRBJ2-1 were favored in newly diagnosed disease. Compared with newly diagnosed patients, persistent Graves' disease patients had lower TCR Shannon entropy and fewer highly expanded clones, which suggests clonal expansion. Only the TCR beta chain was sequenced and analyzed. Peripheral blood alone was examined, since thyroid tissue, which constituted the primary lesion, could not be accessed. The authors noted that the small sample size was a limitation that may lower accuracy.

From V the trimming removes 7 bases and from J it removes 5 bases, while the gene matches leave 5 bases of the junction unaccounted for. According to the germline V gene, CDR1 reads KGHSH and CDR2 reads LQKENI. Taken from cysteine to phenylalanine, the CDR3 has 14 residues. Only CDR3 DNA remains: 42 bases, in frame from the first base. This specimen's time point label, interpreted: persistent/refractory GD, antithyroid drugs over 5 years with positive TRAb. For both TCR sequencing and RNA sequencing, RNA was extracted from PBMCs using TRIzol. The diagnosis of Graves' disease followed American Thyroid Association guidelines. Recruitment of patients was carried out at an endocrinology department in Xi'an, China. From each patient, approximately 10 milliliters of peripheral blood was collected into an EDTA anticoagulant tube. Ficoll Paque Plus density gradient separation was used to isolate PBMCs, and no additional T cell sorting was done. An Agilent 2100 Bioanalyzer and agarose gel were used to assess RNA quality, and a NanoDrop 2000 was used to measure RNA concentration.

Remarks on this clonotype: Its antigen target is currently unknown. Base qualities are missing; no much larger clone stands one base away.

Receptor libraries were prepared by multiplex PCR. The run used an Illumina HiSeq 4000. iRepertoire HTBI primers and Arm-PCR amplification of CDR3 regions were used to construct TCR beta libraries. Gel purification was performed on PCR products prior to sequencing. As for how the authors treated the data: Gene usage analysis of CDR3 amino acid clonotypes relied on the 60 or so TRBV and more than twelve TRBJ segments identified across samples. Filtered high-quality paired reads were merged into contigs using COPE and FqMerger. BLAST was used to align contigs to the IMGT TRBV, TRBD and TRBJ reference genes, and CDR3 was defined following IMGT. Any clonotype with a frequency above 0.1% was counted as a highly expanded clone. Shannon entropy served as the measure of repertoire diversity, while the Gini coefficient captured V-J evenness. Clonotypes shared by more than one individual were considered public. Using fastp at Q25 and MiXCR, TCRdb reprocessed the public reads and kept productive beta chains. Rows are unified per CDR3 protein, each entry keeping the most common DNA and genes. These V and J calls are TCRdb output, not the study's own analysis. This sample comprises 300,000 to 500,000 distinct CDR3 sequences, 20% of them detected only once. Clones ranked in the top ten supply more than 20% of the sample.

The receptor comes from a female donor with Graves disease. Specimen: peripheral blood mononuclear cells (PBMCs), collected when the disease was refractory, from a patient treated with antithyroid drugs. The rearrangement combines TRBV18 with TRBJ2-2, with 9 central nucleotides matching TRBD2. The CDR3 protein sequence reads: CASYSSGRTGELFF. The sequence in DNA is TGTGCCAGCTATTCGAGCGGGAGGACCGGGGAGCTGTTTTTT.